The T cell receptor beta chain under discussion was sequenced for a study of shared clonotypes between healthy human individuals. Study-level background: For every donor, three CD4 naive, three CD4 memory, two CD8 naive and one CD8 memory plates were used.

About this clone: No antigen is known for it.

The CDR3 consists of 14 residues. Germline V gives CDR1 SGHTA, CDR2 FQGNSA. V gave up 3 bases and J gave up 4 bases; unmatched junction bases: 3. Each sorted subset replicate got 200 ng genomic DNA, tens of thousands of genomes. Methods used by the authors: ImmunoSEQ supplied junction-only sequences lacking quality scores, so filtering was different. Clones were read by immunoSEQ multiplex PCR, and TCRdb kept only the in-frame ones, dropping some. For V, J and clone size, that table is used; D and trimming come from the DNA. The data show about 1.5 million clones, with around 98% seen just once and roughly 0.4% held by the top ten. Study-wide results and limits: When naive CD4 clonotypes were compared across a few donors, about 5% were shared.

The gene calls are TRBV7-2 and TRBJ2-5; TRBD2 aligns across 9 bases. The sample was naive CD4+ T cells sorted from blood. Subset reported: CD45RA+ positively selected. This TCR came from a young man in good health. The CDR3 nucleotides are TGTGCCAGCAGCTTGACTAGCGGTGGAGAGACCCAGTACTTC. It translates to CASSLTSGGETQYF.